This TCR beta chain stems from a study of lymphopenia after photon versus proton radiotherapy (dated by TCRdb to the late 2010s). General notes on the study: The immunological effects of photon versus proton radiation therapy were compared in patients with gastrointestinal tumors who developed high-grade lymphopenia. The goal of the study was to characterize the differences between the two radiation modalities in how they affect the immune system. The roughly 20 patients in the cohort had gastrointestinal tumors, were treated with either photon or proton therapy, and subsequently developed lymphopenia.

As concerns this clone: Its target antigen remains unknown. No quality values exist for individual bases; no much larger clone is one base distant.

Library construction relied on the immunoSEQ multiplex PCR assay. Alongside multiparametric flow cytometry, deep sequencing of rearranged TCR beta loci was used to profile the T cell repertoires. Not all clones reach the TCRdb copy of this immuneACCESS table, which keeps in-frame sequences only. Checked studies attribute under half of the gap to unresolved V genes and leave the rest unexplained. Present in this sample are 10,000 to 15,000 clones, more than 80% of which were seen just once. The biggest ten clones account for 3.3% of the sample. Study-level results and caveats: Relative stability during treatment was observed in proton-treated patients, whereas loss of naive T cells and TCR diversity and gain of effector/memory populations were observed in photon-treated patients. The survival association was assessed only in patients who died, and better survival with proton therapy was presented by the authors as a possibility rather than a demonstrated result. Among patients across the cohort who died, overall survival time showed an inverse correlation with a larger post-nadir drop in TCR diversity. After the lymphocyte count nadir, oligoclonal expansion, especially of CD8+ Temra cells, was observed in photon-treated repertoires, and the drop in diversity was driven by this expansion.

Source: peripheral blood, taken from a patient treated with proton-based radiotherapy. The sequence came from a man between 60 and 75 years old with pancreatic cancer.

The DNA sequence reads TGTGCCAGCAGGGAGCTAGCAGCGAGCTCCTACGAGCAGTACTTC. The resulting protein is CASRELAASSYEQYF. The rearranged segments are TRBV2 and TRBJ2-7; the D gene is possibly TRBD2, with 5 bases matching. V loses 6 bases, J loses 0 bases, and the germline ends lie 15 bases apart. CDR1 and CDR2 (SNHLY, FYNNEI) derive from the germline V gene. Counted from cysteine to phenylalanine, this CDR3 has 15 amino acids. Only CDR3 DNA is held: 45 bases, read in frame from base 1. Beyond the CDR3, the reference TRBV2 and TRBJ2-7 genes provide the residues; the full variable domain reads: EPEVTQTPSHQVTQMGQEVILRCVPISNHLYFYWYRQILGQKVEFLVSFYNNEISEKSEIFDDQFSVERPDGSNFTLKIRSTKLEDSAMYFCASRELAASSYEQYFGPGTRLTVT.